The present entry profiles one T cell receptor beta chain with its context. The antigen remains undetermined. The data originate from a study of shared clonotypes between healthy human individuals. Study conclusions and caveats: Among several donors, about 4.6% of naive CD4 clonotypes were found in common.

Germline V CDR1 and CDR2: MGHRA, YSYEKL. The V end lost 0 bases, the J end lost 1 base, and 3 bases lay between the germline ends. CDR3 length: 13 residues. Sequenced by immunoSEQ multiplex PCR; TCRdb stores in-frame clones only, minus some. The profile shows approximately 640,000 clones, less than 95% of them singletons. V and J are TRBV4-1 and TRBJ1-1; D gene unclear. The clonotype was recovered from a man younger than 30 in good health. Some clones in this sample may be carry-over from other donors' samples. The source material was memory CD8+ T cells from PBMCs. As to subset: CD45RO+ cells pooled with CCR7-negative TemRA cells. CDR3 bases: TGCGCCAGCAGCCAAGATTGGAACACTGAAGCTTTCTTT. Its translation: CASSQDWNTEAFF.